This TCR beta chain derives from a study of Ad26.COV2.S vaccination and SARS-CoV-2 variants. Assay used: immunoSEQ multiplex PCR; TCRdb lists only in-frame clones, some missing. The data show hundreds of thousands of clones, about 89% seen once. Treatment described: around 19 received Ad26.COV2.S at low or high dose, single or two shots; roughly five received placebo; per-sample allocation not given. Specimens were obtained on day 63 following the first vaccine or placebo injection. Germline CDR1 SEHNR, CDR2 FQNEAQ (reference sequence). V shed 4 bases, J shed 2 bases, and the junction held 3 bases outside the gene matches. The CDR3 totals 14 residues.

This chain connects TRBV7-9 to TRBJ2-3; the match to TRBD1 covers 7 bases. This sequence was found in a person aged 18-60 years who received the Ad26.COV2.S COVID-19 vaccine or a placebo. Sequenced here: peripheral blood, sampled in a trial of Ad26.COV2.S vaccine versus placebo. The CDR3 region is CASSWGQNTDTQYF. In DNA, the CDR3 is TGTGCCAGCAGCTGGGGACAGAACACAGATACGCAGTATTTT.